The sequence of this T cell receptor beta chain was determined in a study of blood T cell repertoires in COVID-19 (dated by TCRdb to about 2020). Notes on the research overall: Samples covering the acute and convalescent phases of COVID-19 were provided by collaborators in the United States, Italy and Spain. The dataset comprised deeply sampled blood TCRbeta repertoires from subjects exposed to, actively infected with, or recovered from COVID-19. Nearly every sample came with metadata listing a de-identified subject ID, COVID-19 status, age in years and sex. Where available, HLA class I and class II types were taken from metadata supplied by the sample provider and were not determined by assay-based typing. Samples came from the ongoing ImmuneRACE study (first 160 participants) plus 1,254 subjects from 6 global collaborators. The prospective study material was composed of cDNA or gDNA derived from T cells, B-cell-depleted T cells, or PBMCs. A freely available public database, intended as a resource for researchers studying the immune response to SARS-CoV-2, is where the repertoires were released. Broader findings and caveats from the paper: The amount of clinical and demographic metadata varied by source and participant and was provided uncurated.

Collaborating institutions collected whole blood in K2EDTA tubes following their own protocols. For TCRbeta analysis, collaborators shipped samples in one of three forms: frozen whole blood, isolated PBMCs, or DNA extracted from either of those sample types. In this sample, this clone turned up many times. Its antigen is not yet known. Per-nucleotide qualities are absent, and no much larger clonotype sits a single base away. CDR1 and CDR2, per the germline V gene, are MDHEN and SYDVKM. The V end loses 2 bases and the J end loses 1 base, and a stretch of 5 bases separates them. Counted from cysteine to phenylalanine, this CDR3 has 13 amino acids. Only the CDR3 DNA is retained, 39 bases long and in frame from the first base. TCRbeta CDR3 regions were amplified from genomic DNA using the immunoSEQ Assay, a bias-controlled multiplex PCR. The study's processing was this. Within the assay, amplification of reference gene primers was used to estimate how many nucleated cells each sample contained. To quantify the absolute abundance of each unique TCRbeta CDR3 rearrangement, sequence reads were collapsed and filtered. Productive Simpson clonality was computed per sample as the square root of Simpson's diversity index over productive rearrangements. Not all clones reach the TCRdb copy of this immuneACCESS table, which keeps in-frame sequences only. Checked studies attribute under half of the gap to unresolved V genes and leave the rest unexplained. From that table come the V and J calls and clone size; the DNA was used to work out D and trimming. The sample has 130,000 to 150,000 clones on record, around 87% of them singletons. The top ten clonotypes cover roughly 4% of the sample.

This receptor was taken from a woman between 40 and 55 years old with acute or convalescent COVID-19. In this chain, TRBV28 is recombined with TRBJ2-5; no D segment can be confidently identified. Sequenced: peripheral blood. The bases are TGTGCCAGCAGTTTAAACGGCCAAGAGACCCAGTACTTC. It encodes CASSLNGQETQYF.